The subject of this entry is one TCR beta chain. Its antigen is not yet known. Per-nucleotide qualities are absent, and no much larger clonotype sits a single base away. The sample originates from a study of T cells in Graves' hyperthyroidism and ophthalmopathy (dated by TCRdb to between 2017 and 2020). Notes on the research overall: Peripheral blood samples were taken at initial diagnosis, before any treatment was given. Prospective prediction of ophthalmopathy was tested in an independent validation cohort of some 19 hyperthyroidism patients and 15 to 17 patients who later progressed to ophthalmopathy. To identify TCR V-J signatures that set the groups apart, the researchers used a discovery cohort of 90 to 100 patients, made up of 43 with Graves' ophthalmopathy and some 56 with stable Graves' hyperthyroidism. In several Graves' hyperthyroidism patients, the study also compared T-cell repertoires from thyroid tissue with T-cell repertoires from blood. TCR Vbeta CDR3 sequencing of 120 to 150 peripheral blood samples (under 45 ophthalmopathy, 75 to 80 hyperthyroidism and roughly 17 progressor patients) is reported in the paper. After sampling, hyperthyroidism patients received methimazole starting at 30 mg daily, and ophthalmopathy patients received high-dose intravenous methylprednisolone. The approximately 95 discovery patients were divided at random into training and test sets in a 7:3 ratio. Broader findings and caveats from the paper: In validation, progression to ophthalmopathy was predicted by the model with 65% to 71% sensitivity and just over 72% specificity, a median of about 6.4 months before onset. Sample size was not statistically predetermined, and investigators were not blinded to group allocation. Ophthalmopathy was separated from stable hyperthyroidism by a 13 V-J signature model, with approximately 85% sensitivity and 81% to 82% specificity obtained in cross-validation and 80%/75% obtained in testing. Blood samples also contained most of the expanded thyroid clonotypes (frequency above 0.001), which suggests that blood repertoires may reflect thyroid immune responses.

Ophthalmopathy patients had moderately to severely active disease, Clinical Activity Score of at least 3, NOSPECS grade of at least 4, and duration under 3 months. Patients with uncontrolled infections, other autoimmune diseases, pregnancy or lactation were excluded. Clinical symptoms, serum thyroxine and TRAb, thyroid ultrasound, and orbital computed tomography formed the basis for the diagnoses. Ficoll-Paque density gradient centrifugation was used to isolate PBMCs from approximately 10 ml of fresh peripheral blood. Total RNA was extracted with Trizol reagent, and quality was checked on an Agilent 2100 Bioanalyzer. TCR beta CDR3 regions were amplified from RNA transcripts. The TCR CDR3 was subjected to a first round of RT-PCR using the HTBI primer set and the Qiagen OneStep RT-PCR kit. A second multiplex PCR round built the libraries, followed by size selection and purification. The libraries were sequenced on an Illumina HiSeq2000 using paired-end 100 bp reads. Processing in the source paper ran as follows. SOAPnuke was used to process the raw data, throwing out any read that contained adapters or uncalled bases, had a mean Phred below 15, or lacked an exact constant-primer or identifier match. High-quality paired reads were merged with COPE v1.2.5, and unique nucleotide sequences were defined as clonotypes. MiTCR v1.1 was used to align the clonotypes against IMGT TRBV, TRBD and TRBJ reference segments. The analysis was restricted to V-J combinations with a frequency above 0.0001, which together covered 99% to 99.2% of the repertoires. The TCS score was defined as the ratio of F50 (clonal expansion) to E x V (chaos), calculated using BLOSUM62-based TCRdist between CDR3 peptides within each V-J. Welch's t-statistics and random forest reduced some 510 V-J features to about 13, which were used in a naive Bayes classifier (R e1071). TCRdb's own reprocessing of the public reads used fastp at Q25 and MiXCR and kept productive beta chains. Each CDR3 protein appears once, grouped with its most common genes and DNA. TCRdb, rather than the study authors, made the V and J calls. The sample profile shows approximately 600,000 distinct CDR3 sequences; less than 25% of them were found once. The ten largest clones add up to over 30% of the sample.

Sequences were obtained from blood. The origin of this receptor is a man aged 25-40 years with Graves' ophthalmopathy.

The DNA is TGTGCCAGCAGCGTAACCGATGCAACTAATGAAAAACTGTTTTTT. This encodes CASSVTDATNEKLFF. This sequence uses TRBV9 and TRBJ1-4; the D segment cannot be called with confidence. The CDR1 and CDR2 encoded by the germline V gene are SGDLS and YYNGEE. The CDR3 has 15 amino acids, counting the end cysteine and phenylalanine. Only CDR3 DNA remains: 45 bases, in frame from the first base. Between the V and J ends, shortened by 1 base and 0 bases respectively, the junction contains 7 bases.